Here is one T cell receptor (beta chain) with its context. A few counts support this clone. Which antigen it targets is not known. Base qualities are not provided; no much larger clone lies one nucleotide away. The trial excluded patients who had a history of autoimmune disease or were on systemic immunosuppression. Peripheral blood for TCR sequencing was collected from all dose cohorts at baseline, on cycle 4 day 1, and on cycle 7 day 1. Samples were obtained from an open-label, multicenter, first-in-human phase I dose-escalation trial of ivuxolimab. Adults with locally advanced or metastatic head and neck squamous cell, hepatocellular, melanoma or renal cell carcinoma were enrolled in the trial. Before TCR sequencing, CD4+ T cells and CD8+ T cells were sorted from peripheral blood as separate populations. From the cysteine through the phenylalanine, the CDR3 covers 15 amino acids. Only the CDR3 part of the read is kept: 45 bases, read in frame from the first base. CDR1 SEHNR and CDR2 FQNEAQ are derived from the germline V gene (reference sequence). For this chain, trimming is 5 bases at the V end and 5 bases at the J end, and the number of junction bases without a gene match is 10.

The data belong to a study of OX40 agonist ivuxolimab in advanced cancers. In the study overall: Ivuxolimab was a fully human IgG2 agonistic monoclonal antibody targeting the costimulatory receptor OX40 (CD134). Intravenous ivuxolimab was administered to patients every 2 weeks at six dose levels: 0.01, 0.1, 0.3, 1.5, 3 and 10 mg/kg. Among the roughly 52 dose-escalation patients, around 19 had hepatocellular carcinoma, around 15 melanoma, 9 renal cell carcinoma and 9 head and neck cancer. A male proportion of around 83% and a mean age of around 60 years, ranging from about 23 to 90, were recorded for the dose-escalation cohort. Prior anti-PD-1, anti-PD-L1 or anti-CTLA-4 therapy was permitted, and about 40% of dose-escalation patients had received checkpoint inhibitors. Three dose-escalation patients achieved partial responses, one with hepatocellular carcinoma and two with cutaneous melanoma. The point of sequencing TCRbeta in the periphery was to test whether ivuxolimab changed TCR sequence diversity and drove clonal T-cell expansion. The paper covers the monotherapy dose-escalation part of the phase I ivuxolimab trial, which included N ≈ 57 patients.

Genomic DNA was extracted from sorted cells for sequencing of the TCRbeta CDR3 region. The immunoSEQ Assay was used to sequence the TCRbeta CDR3 regions. This is the immuneACCESS table as TCRdb keeps it, with only in-frame sequences that have V and J called. A part of the clones is gone; compared with another copy, unresolved V genes explain less than half, and the rest is unexplained. This sample gives 70,000 to 75,000 clones in total; about 85% of them show up just once. Jointly, the top ten make up 0.5% to 0.55% of the sample. The paper's findings and limits, for the study overall: After ivuxolimab, CD8+ T cells had more expanded clones than CD4+ T cells on average. In the 0.1-3.0 mg/kg groups, partial responders were among the patients with the lowest normalized peripheral clonal expansion, particularly in CD8+ T cells. At doses of 0.1 to 3.0 mg/kg, clonal expansion of both CD4+ and CD8+ blood T cells was observed from baseline to week 6. The antigen specificity of the clonally expanded peripheral T cells was not determined. Low levels of normalized T-cell clonal expansion were also seen in some nonresponding patients.

The V and J genes are TRBV7-9 and TRBJ2-7; the central 9 bases match TRBD1. The sample was CD4+ or CD8+ T cells sorted from blood, taken in a trial of the OX40 agonist ivuxolimab. The clonotype originates from an adult with an advanced solid tumor such as melanoma, head and neck, liver or kidney cancer. The DNA sequence is as follows: TGTGCCAGCAGCCCACTTGGACAGGGGAACCACGAGCAGTACTTC. This yields the protein CASSPLGQGNHEQYF.